This T cell receptor beta chain derives from a study of blood T cell repertoires in COVID-19. For the study at large: In each case, the material was cDNA or gDNA derived from T cells, B-cell-depleted T cells, or PBMCs.

In the source study's methods: The authors estimated nucleated cell counts from reference gene primer amplification. Profiled with immunoSEQ multiplex PCR; TCRdb holds only in-frame clones, not every one. D and trimming come from the DNA, and the V and J calls and clone size come from that table. The sample gives 250,000 to 300,000 clones, approximately 87% of which show up once; roughly 4.5% is in the top ten. Trimming at V came to 1 base and at J to 8 bases, leaving 8 bases not matched to a gene. There are 15 residues in the CDR3. Germline CDR1 and CDR2: MGHRA and YSYEKL. This clonotype was obtained from a man aged 55 to 70 who had recovered from COVID-19. V is TRBV4-1 and J is TRBJ1-5, with 7 bases aligning to TRBD1. The sequenced material came from peripheral blood. CDR3 DNA sequence: TGCGCCAGCAGCCAAGTCAAGACAGGGTTGGAGCCCCAGCATTTT. Protein product: CASSQVKTGLEPQHF.